The 22 T cell receptor beta chains listed next were all sequenced from one sample in a study of sequential checkpoint blockade in melanoma. Measured with immunoSEQ multiplex PCR; TCRdb has only the in-frame clones, and not every one. This table has 13,000 or so clones, roughly 25% appearing once. Noted treatment: randomized to nivolumab then ipilimumab (arm A) or the reverse (arm B). This material consisted of tumor tissue (inferred from file names), taken from a patient given nivolumab and ipilimumab in sequence. These receptors were taken from a human donor with melanoma.

The chain is built from TRBV10-2 and TRBJ2-5; the D gene is possibly TRBD1 (7 bases). Germline CDR1 reads WSHSY; CDR2 reads SAAADI. V lost 5 bases and J 2 bases, leaving 9 bases between the germline ends. The CDR3 totals 13 residues. The CDR3 here is CASSQGGQETQYF. The CDR3 coding sequence is TGCGCCAGCAGTCAGGGGGGACAAGAGACCCAGTACTTC.

The chain is built from TRBV28 and TRBJ1-2; D gene uncertain. V lost 8 bases and J lost 2, with 15 bases in between. This CDR3 contains 14 residues. Germline lookup yields CDR1 MDHEN and CDR2 SYDVKM. The CDR3 protein is CASVSFSSNYGYTF. DNA for the CDR3: TGTGCCAGCGTCTCCTTTAGCTCCAACTATGGCTACACCTTC.

The chain employs TRBV19 and TRBJ2-3; 8 bases line up with TRBD1. Germline V CDR1 and CDR2: LNHDA, SQIVND (reference sequence). The CDR3 spans 16 residues. The trim removed 5 bases at V and 4 bases at J, leaving 11 bases unmatched. The CDR3 sequence is CASSPGGQAQSDTQYF. CDR3 nucleotide sequence: TGTGCCAGTAGTCCCGGGGGACAGGCCCAGTCAGATACGCAGTATTTT.

The chain is built from TRBV7-2 and TRBJ2-1; 7 positions match TRBD2. With 1 base clipped from V and 7 bases from J, the junction kept 1 base outside the gene matches. The CDR3 loop spans 13 amino acids. CDR1 is SGHTA, CDR2 FQGNSA, per germline. CDR3 coding DNA: TGTGCCAGCAGCTTAGGGGGGGGTAATGAGCAGTTCTTC. Its protein is CASSLGGGNEQFF.

The V and J genes are TRBV28 and TRBJ2-1; 14 positions agree with TRBD2. After removal of 6 bases from V and 9 bases from J, the junction contained 10 bases not matched to a gene. CDR1 and CDR2 from the germline V gene are MDHEN and SYDVKM. The CDR3 length is 16 residues. The CDR3 nucleotides are TGTGCCAGCAGCCACCCGACTAGCGGGGGGGCAAGTGAGCAGTTCTTC. Protein sequence: CASSHPTSGGASEQFF.

This clone was recorded a few times. The chain has TRBV19 and TRBJ1-2; TRBD1 aligns across 7 bases. CDR1 is LNHDA and CDR2 is SQIVND in the germline V gene (reference sequence). With V trimmed by 3 bases and J by 8 bases, 6 bases remained unmatched. CDR3 length equals 13 residues. The CDR3 protein is CASSIQDREGYTF. The DNA of the CDR3 is TGTGCCAGTAGTATTCAAGACAGGGAGGGCTACACCTTC.

CDR3 sequence reads: CASSSLWRYGYTF. The DNA of the CDR3 is TGCGCCAGCAGCTCCCTCTGGAGATATGGCTACACCTTC. The chain is built from TRBV10-2 and TRBJ1-2, with D uncertain. Germline V gene data show CDR1 as WSHSY and CDR2 as SAAADI. This CDR3 region has 13 residues. With 6 bases removed from V and 5 bases from J, the gap between germline ends came to 13 bases.

There are a few counts of this clone. The J gene is TRBJ1-5, the V gene TRBV9, with no clear D. Germline loops: CDR1 SGDLS, CDR2 YYNGEE. The V end was cut by 3 bases, the J end by 5 bases, with 6 bases between. The CDR3 is 12 residues long. Written as DNA, the CDR3 is TGTGCCAGCAGCGCTGGACATCAGCCCCAGCATTTT. It is translated as CASSAGHQPQHF. Full variable domain (outside the CDR3, taken from reference TRBV9 and TRBJ1-5): DSGVTQTPKHLITATGQRVTLRCSPRSGDLSVYWYQQSLDQGLQFLIQYYNGEERAKGNILERFSAQQFPDLHSELNLSSLELGDSALYFCASSAGHQPQHFGDGTRLSIL.

The V gene is TRBV19, the J gene TRBJ2-3; TRBD1 aligns across 9 bases. Germline lookup yields CDR1 LNHDA and CDR2 SQIVND (reference sequence). The V segment lost 4 bases and the J segment 3 bases; nucleotides outside the gene matches: 5. The CDR3 runs to 15 residues. Here the CDR3 DNA reads TGTGCCAGTAGTACCGGGACAGGGAAGACAGATACGCAGTATTTT. Residues: CASSTGTGKTDTQYF.

This clone showed up just a few times. The chain links TRBV7-4 to TRBJ2-3, with D perhaps TRBD1 (5 bases). Per germline, CDR1 SGHVT and CDR2 SQSDAQ. The CDR3 has 13 residues. Trimming removed 2 bases at V and 3 bases at J, with 6 bases between. DNA for the CDR3: TGTGCCAGCAGCTTAAGACAGACAGATACGCAGTATTTT. This codes for CASSLRQTDTQYF.

This clone came up many times. The V call is TRBV6-8, the J call TRBJ2-7, with 8 bases that match TRBD1. This CDR3 is 14 amino acids long. The germline gives CDR1 MNHGY, CDR2 SAAAGT. V lost 4 bases, J lost 3 bases, and 5 bases stayed unmatched. The CDR3, as DNA: TGTGCCAGCAGTTGGACGGGACAGGACTACGAGCAGTACTTC. Translation gives CASSWTGQDYEQYF.

There are a few counts of this clone. The chain has TRBV16 and TRBJ1-4; D possibly corresponds to TRBD1 (5 bases). Trimming took 1 base from V and 6 from J, leaving 15 bases between them. There are 16 residues in the CDR3. Germline V gives CDR1 KGHSY, CDR2 FQNENV. CDR3 sequence: CASSQFPGHGDEKLFF. For the CDR3, the DNA is TGTGCCAGCAGCCAATTCCCAGGGCACGGAGATGAAAAACTGTTTTTT.

This clone was observed a single time. The gene calls are TRBV5-1 and TRBJ2-1, with 8 bases matching TRBD2. The CDR3 loop spans 14 amino acids. The germline gives CDR1 SGHRS, CDR2 YFSETQ. Unmatched junction bases numbered 3, after V lost 4 bases and J lost 3 bases. In DNA, the CDR3 is TGCGCCAGCAGCGGGCTAGCGGGCTACAATGAGCAGTTCTTC. Encoded protein: CASSGLAGYNEQFF.

This clone is labeled as medium-sized (0.01 to 0.1%). This chain connects TRBV6-8 to TRBJ1-1; tentative D call: TRBD1 (5 bases). Deletions cut 4 bases from V and 5 bases from J, with 8 bases between. The CDR3 is 12 residues long. Germline CDR1 reads MNHGY; CDR2 reads SAAAGT. CDR3 region: CASSWGYTEAFF. As DNA, the CDR3 is TGTGCCAGCAGTTGGGGGTATACTGAAGCTTTCTTT.

This clone was recorded at least ten times. The chain recombines TRBV7-6 with TRBJ1-1; D gene ambiguous. Germline V CDR1 and CDR2: SGHVS, FNYEAQ. The V end was cut by 1 base, the J end by 5 bases, with 11 bases between. This CDR3 spans 14 amino acids. The CDR3 spells CASSLGLGWTEAFF. CDR3 nucleotide sequence: TGTGCCAGCAGCTTAGGGCTGGGATGGACTGAAGCTTTCTTT.

The chain links TRBV7-2 to TRBJ2-4; possibly TRBD1 for D (6 bases). V was clipped by 5 bases and J by 0 bases, with 23 bases between them. The CDR3 extends over 19 amino acids. CDR1 and CDR2 from the germline V gene are SGHTA and FQGNSA. DNA for the CDR3: TGTGCCAGCAGCCAGTTTCTTTCGGGACAAAGATTAGCCAAAAACATTCAGTACTTC. Translating it yields CASSQFLSGQRLAKNIQYF.

The genes are TRBV19 and TRBJ1-1; possibly TRBD1 for D (5 bases). Germline CDR1 LNHDA, CDR2 SQIVND (reference sequence). V was trimmed by 9 bases and J by 1 base, leaving 12 bases between them. The CDR3 is 13 amino acids. In DNA form, the CDR3 reads TGTGCCAGCGGGGACCGTTCGAACACTGAAGCTTTCTTT. Its protein is CASGDRSNTEAFF.

This clone was counted a single time. The V call is TRBV10-2, the J call TRBJ2-7; the match to TRBD2 covers 8 bases. The CDR3 has 13 amino acids. Germline V lookup: CDR1 WSHSY, CDR2 SAAADI. V was clipped by 5 bases and J by 7 bases; unmatched bases: 7. The CDR3 DNA is TGCGCCAGCAGTCCCCGGGGGGGCCGGGAGCAGTACGTC. It yields the protein CASSPRGGREQYV.

By its share, this clone is medium-sized. The chain uses TRBV9 and TRBJ1-4, with D perhaps matching TRBD1 (5 bases). The CDR3 covers 15 residues. V was pared by 4 bases and J by 8 bases, with 18 bases between. Germline V gives CDR1 SGDLS, CDR2 YYNGEE. CDR3 DNA: TGTGCCAGCAGCTTCCAGGGAGCCCCCGGAGAAAAACTGTTTTTT. It codes for CASSFQGAPGEKLFF. The complete variable domain, with remaining parts taken from reference TRBV9 and TRBJ1-4, reads DSGVTQTPKHLITATGQRVTLRCSPRSGDLSVYWYQQSLDQGLQFLIQYYNGEERAKGNILERFSAQQFPDLHSELNLSSLELGDSALYFCASSFQGAPGEKLFFGSGTQLSVL.

This clone turned up a few times. The chain's CDR3 is CASSQDATATNEKLFF. The CDR3, as DNA: TGTGCCAGCAGCCAAGACGCGACTGCAACTAATGAAAAACTGTTTTTT. This sequence joins TRBV14 and TRBJ1-4, with no clear D. Between the trimmed V and J ends, which lost 0 bases and 0 bases, there was a span of 8 bases. Germline-derived CDR1 and CDR2 are SGHDN and FVKESK. CDR3 size: 16 residues.

This clone was seen a few times. This sequence joins TRBV6-8 and TRBJ1-5; D ambiguous. Germline CDR1 reads MNHGY; CDR2 reads SAAAGT. The CDR3 is 14 amino acids. Trimming removed 6 bases at V and 5 bases at J, with 14 bases between. The CDR3 coding sequence is TGTGCCAGCAGCCCCCGGACTTCTGATCAGCCCCAGCATTTT. Its translation: CASSPRTSDQPQHF.

Comment on this clone: Germline is not matched at one junction end, which may reflect a read error. The V call is TRBV6-8, the J call TRBJ1-1; 12 nucleotides align to TRBD1. CDR1 and CDR2 from the germline V gene are MNHGY and SAAAGT. The CDR3 loop spans 17 amino acids. In nucleotides, the CDR3 is TGTGCCATCAGTGTAAGGGGACAGGGGGCTTTTTACACTGAAGCTTTCTTT. Translated, it gives CAISVRGQGAFYTEAFF.